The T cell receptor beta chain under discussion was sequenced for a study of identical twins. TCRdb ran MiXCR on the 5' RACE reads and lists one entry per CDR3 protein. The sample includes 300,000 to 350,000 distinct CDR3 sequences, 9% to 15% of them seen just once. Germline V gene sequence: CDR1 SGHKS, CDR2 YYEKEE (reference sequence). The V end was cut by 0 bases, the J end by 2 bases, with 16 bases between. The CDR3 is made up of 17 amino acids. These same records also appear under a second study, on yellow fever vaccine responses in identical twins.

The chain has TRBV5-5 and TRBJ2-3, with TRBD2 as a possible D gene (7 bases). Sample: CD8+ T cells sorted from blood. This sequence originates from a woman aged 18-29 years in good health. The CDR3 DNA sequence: TGTGCCAGCAGCTTGGTGAGGGGGGGGGCCTCCACAGATACGCAGTATTTT. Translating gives CASSLVRGGASTDTQYF.